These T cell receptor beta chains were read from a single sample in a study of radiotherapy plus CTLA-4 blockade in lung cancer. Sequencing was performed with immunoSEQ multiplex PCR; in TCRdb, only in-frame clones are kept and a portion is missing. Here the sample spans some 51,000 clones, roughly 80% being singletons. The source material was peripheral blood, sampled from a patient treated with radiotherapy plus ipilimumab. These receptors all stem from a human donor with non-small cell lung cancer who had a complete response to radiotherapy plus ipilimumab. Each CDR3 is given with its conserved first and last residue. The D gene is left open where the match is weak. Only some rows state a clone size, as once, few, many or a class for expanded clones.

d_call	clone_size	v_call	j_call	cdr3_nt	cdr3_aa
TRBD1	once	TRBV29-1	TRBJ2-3	TGCAGCGTTCAAGGACAGGGCACAGATACGCAGTATTTT	CSVQGQGTDTQYF
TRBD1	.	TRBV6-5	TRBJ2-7	TGTGCCAGCAGGAGACAGGGCAGGGAGCAGTACTTC	CASRRQGREQYF
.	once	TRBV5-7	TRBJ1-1	TGTGCCAGCAGCTTCCCAGGGTGGAGCGCTGAAGCTTTCTTT	CASSFPGWSAEAFF
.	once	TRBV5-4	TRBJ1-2	TGTGCCAGCAGCTTGACGGGATCTTATGGCTACACCTTC	CASSLTGSYGYTF
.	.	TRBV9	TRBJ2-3	TGTGCCAGCAGCCCATTTGGGACAAAAGGGGCAGATACGCAGTATTTT	CASSPFGTKGADTQYF
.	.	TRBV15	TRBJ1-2	TGTGCCACCAGCATGGGGGGGGGCGCATCCTACGGCTACACCTTC	CATSMGGGASYGYTF
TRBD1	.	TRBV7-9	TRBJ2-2	TGTGCCAGCAGCTGGAGACAGGGGAACACCGGGGAGCTGTTTTTT	CASSWRQGNTGELFF
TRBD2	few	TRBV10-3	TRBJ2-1	TGTGCCATCACCCCTGGGGGGGAGGATGAGCAGTTCTTC	CAITPGGEDEQFF
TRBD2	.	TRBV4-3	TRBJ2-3	TGCGCCAGCAGCCAAATTAGCGGGACTAGCACAGATACGCAGTATTTT	CASSQISGTSTDTQYF
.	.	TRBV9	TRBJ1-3	TGTGCCAGCAGCGTAGGGGGGGGCGATGGAAACACCATATATTTT	CASSVGGGDGNTIYF
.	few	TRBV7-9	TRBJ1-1	TGTGCCAGCTTCCCGGACAGGAACACTGAAGCTTTCTTT	CASFPDRNTEAFF
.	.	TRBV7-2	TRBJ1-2	TGTGCCAGCAGCTTAGCTGGTAGAGGGGGTCTAGATGGCTACACCTTC	CASSLAGRGGLDGYTF
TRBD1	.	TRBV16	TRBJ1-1	TGTGCCAGCAGCCCCCGGGACAGTAAGAACACTGAAGCTTTCTTT	CASSPRDSKNTEAFF
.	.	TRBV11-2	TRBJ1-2	TGTGCCAGCAGCTTAGGAGGCGCGTCCAGCTACACCTTC	CASSLGGASSYTF
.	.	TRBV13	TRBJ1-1	TGTGCCAGCAGCCCGGGACTCGGGGACACTGAAGCTTTCTTT	CASSPGLGDTEAFF
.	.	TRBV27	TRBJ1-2	TGTGCCAGCAGTTTAAGGAGCAGTTATGGCTACACCTTC	CASSLRSSYGYTF
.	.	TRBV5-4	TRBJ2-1	TGTGCCAGCAGCTCCCCCGGACTGCCTAATGAGCAGTTCTTC	CASSSPGLPNEQFF
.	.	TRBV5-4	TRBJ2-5	TGTGCCAGCAGCTTGGAGGGGAAAGAGACCCAGTACTTC	CASSLEGKETQYF
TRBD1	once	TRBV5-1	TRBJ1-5	TGCGCCAGCAGCTTGACAGGGGGGAAAGGTCAGCCCCAGCATTTT	CASSLTGGKGQPQHF
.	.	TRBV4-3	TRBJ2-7	TGCGCCAGCAGCCAAGAGTACAGCACCTACGAGCAGTACTTC	CASSQEYSTYEQYF
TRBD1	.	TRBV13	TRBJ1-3	TGTGCCAGCAGGGCCCCAGGGGGGAGAGGGAGTAACAATTTT	CASRAPGGRGSNNF
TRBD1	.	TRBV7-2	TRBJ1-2	TGTGCCAGCGGGATTGAGACAGGGGGCTATGGCTACACCTTC	CASGIETGGYGYTF
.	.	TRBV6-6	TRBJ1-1	TGTGCCAGCAGTTACTCGGGAGGTGGACCCACTGAAGCTTTCTTT	CASSYSGGGPTEAFF
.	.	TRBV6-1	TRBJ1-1	TGTGCCAGCAGGGCGGTACGGATGAACACTGAAGCTTTCTTT	CASRAVRMNTEAFF
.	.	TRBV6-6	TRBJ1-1	TGTGCCAGCAGTTACGGGAGCACTGAAGCTTTCTTT	CASSYGSTEAFF
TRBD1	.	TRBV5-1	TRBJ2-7	TGCGCCAGCAGCTTGGATGCAGGGGGCTACGAGCAGTACTTC	CASSLDAGGYEQYF
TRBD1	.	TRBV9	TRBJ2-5	TGTGCCAGCAGCGTAGGACAGGGCCCCCAAGAGACCCAGTACTTC	CASSVGQGPQETQYF
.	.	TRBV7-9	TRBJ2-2	TGTGCCAGCAGCTTAGAGGCCCAGGCCGGGGAGCTGTTTTTT	CASSLEAQAGELFF
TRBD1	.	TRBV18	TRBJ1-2	TGTGCCAGCTCACCAGGACAGGGGGTCGGCTATGGCTACACCTTC	CASSPGQGVGYGYTF
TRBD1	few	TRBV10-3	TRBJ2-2	TGTGCCACCACGACAGGGGGCGCGAACACCGGGGAGCTGTTTTTT	CATTTGGANTGELFF
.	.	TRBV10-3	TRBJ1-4	TGTGCCATCAGTGACCAACGACGGGGGGCGGGTGAAAAACTGTTTTTT	CAISDQRRGAGEKLFF
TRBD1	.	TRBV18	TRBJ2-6	TGTGCCAGCTCGCCGCGGACAGGGATTACCTCTGGGGCCAACGTCCTGACTTTC	CASSPRTGITSGANVLTF
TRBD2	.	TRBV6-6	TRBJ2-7	TGTGCCAGCACTCTCGCGGGGGGCCTCGTAGAGCAGTACTTC	CASTLAGGLVEQYF
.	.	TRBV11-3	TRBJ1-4	TGTGCCAGCAGCTTAGAACAGGGTGGGTTATATGAAAAACTGTTTTTT	CASSLEQGGLYEKLFF
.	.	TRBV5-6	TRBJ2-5	TGTGCCAGCAGCCAAGGCTTGATCGGGCAGTACTTC	CASSQGLIGQYF
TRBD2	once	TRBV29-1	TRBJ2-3	TGCAGCGTTGAGAGGCTAGCGGGAGGATCTAGCACAGATACGCAGTATTTT	CSVERLAGGSSTDTQYF
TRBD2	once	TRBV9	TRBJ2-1	TGTGCCAGCAGCGTACCATCCCTAGCGGGGGGGTACGAGCAGTTCTTC	CASSVPSLAGGYEQFF
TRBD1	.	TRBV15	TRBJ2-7	TGTGCCACCAGCAGAGGGACCGGGACAGGAGACTACGAGCAGTACTTC	CATSRGTGTGDYEQYF
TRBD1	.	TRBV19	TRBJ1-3	TGTGCCAGTAGTATGGAACAGGGGATTGGAAACACCATATATTTT	CASSMEQGIGNTIYF
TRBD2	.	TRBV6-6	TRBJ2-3	TGTGCCAGCGGGGCGCCTAGCGGGGTTGGGGATACGCAGTATTTT	CASGAPSGVGDTQYF
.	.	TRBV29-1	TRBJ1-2	TGCAGCGTGGGAGAGGGAAACTATGGCTACACCTTC	CSVGEGNYGYTF
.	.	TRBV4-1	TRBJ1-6	TGCGCCAGCAGCCAAGAGGTCCTAGGAGATTCACCCCTCCACTTT	CASSQEVLGDSPLHF
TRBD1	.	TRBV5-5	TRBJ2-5	TGTGCCACCGGACAGGGACAAGAGACCCAGTACTTC	CATGQGQETQYF
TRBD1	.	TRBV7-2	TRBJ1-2	TGTGCCAGCAGGTTCGACAGGGTAGCTAACTATGGCTACACCTTC	CASRFDRVANYGYTF
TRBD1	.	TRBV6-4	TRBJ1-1	TGTGCCAGCAGTGATACTCCGGGACAGGGTCTTGCGAACACTGAAGCTTTCTTT	CASSDTPGQGLANTEAFF
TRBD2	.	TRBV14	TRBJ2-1	TGTGCCAGCAGCCAAGCCCTACCCCTGGGACTAGACAATGAGCAGTTCTTC	CASSQALPLGLDNEQFF